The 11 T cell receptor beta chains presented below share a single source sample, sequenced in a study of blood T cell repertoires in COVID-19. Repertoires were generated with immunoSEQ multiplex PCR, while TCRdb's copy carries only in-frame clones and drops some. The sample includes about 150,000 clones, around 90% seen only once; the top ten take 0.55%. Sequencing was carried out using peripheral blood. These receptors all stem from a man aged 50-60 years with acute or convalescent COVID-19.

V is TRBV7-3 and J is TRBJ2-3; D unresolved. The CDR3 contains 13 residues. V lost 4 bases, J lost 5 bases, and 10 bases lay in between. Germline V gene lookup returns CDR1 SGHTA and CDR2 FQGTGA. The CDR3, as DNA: TGTGCCAGCAGCTGGGTTGAGCGAGATACGCAGTATTTT. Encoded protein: CASSWVERDTQYF.

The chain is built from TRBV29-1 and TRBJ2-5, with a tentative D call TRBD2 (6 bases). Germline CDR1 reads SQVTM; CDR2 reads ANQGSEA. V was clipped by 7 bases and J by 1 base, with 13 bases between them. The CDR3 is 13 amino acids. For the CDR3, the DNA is TGCAGCGCCGATGGGGGGACCCAAGAGACCCAGTACTTC. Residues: CSADGGTQETQYF. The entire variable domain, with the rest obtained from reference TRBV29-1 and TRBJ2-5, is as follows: SAVISQKPSRDICQRGTSLTIQCQVDSQVTMMFWYRQQPGQSLTLIATANQGSEATYESGFVIDKFPISRPNLTFSTLTVSNMSPEDSSIYLCSADGGTQETQYFGPGTRLLVL.

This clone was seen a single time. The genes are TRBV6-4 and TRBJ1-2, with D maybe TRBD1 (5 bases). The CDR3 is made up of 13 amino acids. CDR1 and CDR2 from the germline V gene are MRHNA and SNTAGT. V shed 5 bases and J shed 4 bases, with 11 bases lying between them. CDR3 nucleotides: TGTGCCAGCAGTCGGGGGTTCCCCTATGGCTACACCTTC. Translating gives CASSRGFPYGYTF.

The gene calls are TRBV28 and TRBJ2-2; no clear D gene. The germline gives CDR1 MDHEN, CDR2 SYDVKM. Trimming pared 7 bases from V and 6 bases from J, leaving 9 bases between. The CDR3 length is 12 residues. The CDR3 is CASTTSAGELFF. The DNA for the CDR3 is TGTGCCAGCACTACCAGCGCCGGGGAGCTGTTTTTT.

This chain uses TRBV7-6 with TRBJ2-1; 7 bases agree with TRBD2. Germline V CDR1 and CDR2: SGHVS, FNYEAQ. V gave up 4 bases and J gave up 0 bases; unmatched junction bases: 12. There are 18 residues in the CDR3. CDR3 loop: CASSSVGGPFHSYNEQFF. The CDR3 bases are TGTGCCAGCAGCTCTGTGGGAGGGCCGTTTCACTCCTACAATGAGCAGTTCTTC.

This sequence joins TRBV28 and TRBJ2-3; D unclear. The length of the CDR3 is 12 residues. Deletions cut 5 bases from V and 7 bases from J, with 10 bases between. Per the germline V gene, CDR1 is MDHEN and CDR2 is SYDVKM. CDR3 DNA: TGTGCCAGCAGTCGCATCGCGAATACGCAGTATTTT. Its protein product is CASSRIANTQYF.

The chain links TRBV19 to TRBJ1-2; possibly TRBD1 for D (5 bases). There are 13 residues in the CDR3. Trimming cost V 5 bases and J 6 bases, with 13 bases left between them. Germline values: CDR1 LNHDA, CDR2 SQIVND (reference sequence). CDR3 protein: CASSQQAGNGYTF. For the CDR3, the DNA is TGTGCCAGTAGTCAACAGGCGGGGAATGGCTACACCTTC.

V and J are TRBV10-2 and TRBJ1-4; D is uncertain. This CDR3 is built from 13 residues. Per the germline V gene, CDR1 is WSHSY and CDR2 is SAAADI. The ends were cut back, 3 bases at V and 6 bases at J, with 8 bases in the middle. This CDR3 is CASSELRHEKLFF. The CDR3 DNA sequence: TGCGCCAGCAGTGAACTGCGTCATGAAAAACTGTTTTTT.

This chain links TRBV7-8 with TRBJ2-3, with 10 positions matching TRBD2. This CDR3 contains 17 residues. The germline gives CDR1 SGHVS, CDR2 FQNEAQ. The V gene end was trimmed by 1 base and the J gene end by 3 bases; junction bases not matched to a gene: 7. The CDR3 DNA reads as TGTGCCAGCAGCTTAGGTCTAGCGGGAGCGAGGACAGATACGCAGTATTTT. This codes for CASSLGLAGARTDTQYF.

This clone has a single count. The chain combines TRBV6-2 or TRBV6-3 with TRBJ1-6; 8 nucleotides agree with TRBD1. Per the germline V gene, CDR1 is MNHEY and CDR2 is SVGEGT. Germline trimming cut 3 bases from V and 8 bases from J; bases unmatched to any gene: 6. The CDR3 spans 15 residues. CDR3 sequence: CASSYTGGRDSPLHF. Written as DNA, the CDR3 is TGTGCCAGCAGTTATACAGGGGGTAGGGATTCACCCCTCCACTTT.

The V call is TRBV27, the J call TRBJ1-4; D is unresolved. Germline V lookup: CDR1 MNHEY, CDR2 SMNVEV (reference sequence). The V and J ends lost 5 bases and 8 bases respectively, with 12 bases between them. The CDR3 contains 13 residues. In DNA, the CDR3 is TGTGCCAGCAGTCCCCAGTTTCGAGAAAAACTGTTTTTT. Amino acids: CASSPQFREKLFF. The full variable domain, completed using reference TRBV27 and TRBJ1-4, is EAQVTQNPRYLITVTGKKLTVTCSQNMNHEYMSWYRQDPGLGLRQIYYSMNVEVTDKGDVPEGYKVSRKEKRNFPLILESPSPNQTSLYFCASSPQFREKLFFGSGTQLSVL.